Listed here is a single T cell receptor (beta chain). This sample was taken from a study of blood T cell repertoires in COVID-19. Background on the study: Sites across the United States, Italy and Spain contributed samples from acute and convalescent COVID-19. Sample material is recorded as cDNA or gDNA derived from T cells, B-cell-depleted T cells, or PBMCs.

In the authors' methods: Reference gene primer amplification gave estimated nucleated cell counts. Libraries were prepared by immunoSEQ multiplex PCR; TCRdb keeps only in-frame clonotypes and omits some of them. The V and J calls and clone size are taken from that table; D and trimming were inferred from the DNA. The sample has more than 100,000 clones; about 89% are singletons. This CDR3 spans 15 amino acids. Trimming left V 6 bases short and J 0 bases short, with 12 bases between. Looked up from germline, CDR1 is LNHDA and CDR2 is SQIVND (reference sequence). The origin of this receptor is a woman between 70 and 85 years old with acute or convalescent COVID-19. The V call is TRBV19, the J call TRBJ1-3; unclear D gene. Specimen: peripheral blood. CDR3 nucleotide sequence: TGTGCCAGTAGGCCACCGAGGGACTCTGGAAACACCATATATTTT. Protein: CASRPPRDSGNTIYF.